Each of the 23 T cell receptor beta chains below was sequenced from the same sample in a study of cytomegalovirus exposure and HLA in healthy donors. The PCR made use of 60 Vbeta and 13 Jbeta primers. The method was immunoSEQ multiplex PCR; TCRdb's version includes in-frame clones alone and lacks a portion of them. The sample consists of around 180,000 clones, 80% to 85% of them appearing once. The sequenced material came from PBMCs. The receptors stem from a boy aged 2 to 10 in good health and CMV-seronegative.

The J gene is TRBJ2-2, the V gene TRBV6-5; tentatively, D is TRBD1 (6 bases). V was trimmed by 6 bases and J by 4 bases, leaving 9 bases between them. The CDR3 spans 13 residues. Germline CDR1 is MNHEY and CDR2 is SVGAGI. CDR3 coding DNA: TGTGCCAGCAGAACAGGGATCACCGGGGAGCTGTTTTTT. Translated: CASRTGITGELFF.

The V gene is TRBV7-6, the J gene TRBJ2-2; 10 bases are a match to TRBD2. There are 17 residues in the CDR3. Germline V gene data show CDR1 as SGHVS and CDR2 as FNYEAQ. V lost 0 bases and J lost 5; bases outside the gene matches: 6. The CDR3 here is CASSLAYASGGTGELFF. For the CDR3, the DNA is TGTGCCAGCAGCTTAGCGTATGCTAGCGGGGGAACCGGGGAGCTGTTTTTT.

V is TRBV12-5 and J is TRBJ2-7; D may be TRBD2 (5 bases). This CDR3 spans 16 amino acids. The germline V gene encodes CDR1 LGHNT and CDR2 FRNRAP. V lost 2 bases and J lost 2, with 16 bases in between. CDR3 DNA sequence: TGTGCTAGTGGTTTGTTCCCCGGGCCGGGGACCTACGAGCAGTACTTC. Amino acid sequence: CASGLFPGPGTYEQYF.

V is TRBV28 and J is TRBJ2-1, with 9 nucleotides matching TRBD2. Trimming removed 6 bases from V and 1 base from J; junction bases left unmatched: 10. CDR1 and CDR2 (germline): MDHEN, SYDVKM. CDR3 length: 17 amino acids. CDR3: CASSQEISGRSYNEQFF. The CDR3, as DNA: TGTGCCAGCAGCCAAGAAATTAGCGGGAGATCCTACAATGAGCAGTTCTTC.

The V call is TRBV27, the J call TRBJ1-2; 7 nucleotides match TRBD1. The J segment lost 5 bases and the V segment lost 2 bases, leaving 5 bases of the junction unmatched. Germline V CDR1 and CDR2: MNHEY, SMNVEV (reference sequence). This CDR3 region has 14 residues. CDR3 in DNA: TGTGCCAGCAGTTTAATAGGGGGCGGGTATGGCTACACCTTC. Translated, it gives CASSLIGGGYGYTF.

In this sample, this clone turned up a few times. The chain recombines TRBV25-1 with TRBJ1-1, with D tentatively TRBD1 (5 bases). Between the trimmed V and J ends, which lost 0 bases and 8 bases, there was a span of 13 bases. Germline V gene sequence: CDR1 MGHDK, CDR2 SYGVNS. This CDR3 has 14 residues. The CDR3 sequence: CASSEYVSEGEAFF. In DNA form, the CDR3 reads TGTGCCAGCAGTGAATATGTCTCGGAGGGGGAAGCTTTCTTT.

The V call is TRBV7-8, the J call TRBJ1-5, with D unresolved. CDR1 is SGHVS and CDR2 is FQNEAQ in the germline V gene. The CDR3 spans 16 residues. Trimming took off 5 bases at V and 3 bases at J, with 17 bases between the two ends. The CDR3 DNA is TGTGCCAGCAGCCCTCCCCTGGGGAGCTACAATCAGCCCCAGCATTTT. It codes for CASSPPLGSYNQPQHF.

The chain recombines TRBV5-5 with TRBJ1-1; maybe TRBD1 (5 bases). The V and J ends lost 1 base and 1 base respectively, with 14 bases between them. This CDR3 is 16 amino acids long. Germline assignment: CDR1 SGHKS and CDR2 YYEKEE (reference sequence). CDR3: CASSLWSGPGNTEAFF. CDR3 nucleotides: TGTGCCAGCAGCTTGTGGTCAGGGCCGGGGAACACTGAAGCTTTCTTT.

The chain recombines TRBV11-2 with TRBJ2-3; 10 nucleotides align to TRBD2. Germline V lookup: CDR1 SGHAT, CDR2 FQNNGV. This CDR3 is built from 16 residues. V shed 5 bases and J 4 bases; nucleotides not matched to a gene: 9. The CDR3 DNA follows: TGTGCCAGCAGCGCCTTGAGCGGGAGGGCCTCAGATACGCAGTATTTT. It specifies CASSALSGRASDTQYF.

This chain uses TRBV13 with TRBJ2-3; unclear D gene. The CDR3 is 13 residues long. CDR1 is PRHDT, CDR2 FYEKMQ, per germline (reference sequence). V lost 5 bases and J 0 bases, leaving 6 bases between the germline ends. CDR3 bases: TGTGCCAGCAGCCTGTCTAGCACAGATACGCAGTATTTT. Translating it yields CASSLSSTDTQYF.

The chain links TRBV7-9 to TRBJ2-5, with 12 bases identical to TRBD2. Germline-derived CDR1 and CDR2 are SEHNR and FQNEAQ (reference sequence). The trim removed 5 bases at V and 4 bases at J, leaving 14 bases unmatched. The CDR3 extends over 18 amino acids. The CDR3 sequence is CASSRSTSGGNQLETQYF. Here the CDR3 DNA reads TGTGCCAGCAGCCGATCGACTAGCGGGGGCAACCAGTTAGAGACCCAGTACTTC. The full variable domain, its missing parts supplied by reference TRBV7-9 and TRBJ2-5, is DTGVSQNPRHKITKRGQNVTFRCDPISEHNRLYWYRQTLGQGPEFLTYFQNEAQLEKSRLLSDRFSAERPKGSFSTLEIQRTEQGDSAMYLCASSRSTSGGNQLETQYFGPGTRLLVL.

This clone was counted only a few times. V is TRBV6-1 and J is TRBJ1-2; D perhaps matches TRBD1 (5 bases). V was pared by 4 bases and J by 7 bases, with 28 bases between. The CDR3 is made up of 18 amino acids. CDR1 is MNHNS, CDR2 SASEGT, per germline. The CDR3 loop reads CASSVAPGGNQGGAGYTF. The CDR3 DNA reads as TGTGCCAGCAGTGTCGCCCCGGGGGGGAACCAAGGCGGTGCTGGCTACACCTTC.

CDR3 bases: TGTGCCTGGTCTAGCGACTACGAGCAGTACTTC. It specifies CAWSSDYEQYF. This chain links TRBV30 with TRBJ2-7; D is possibly TRBD2 (6 bases). Germline loops: CDR1 GTSNPN, CDR2 SVGIG (reference sequence). CDR3 length: 11 residues. Trimming cost V 5 bases and J 3 bases, with 8 bases left between them.

In nucleotides, the CDR3 is TGTGCCAGCAGTATGACAGGTACGAACACTGAAGCTTTCTTT. Its protein product is CASSMTGTNTEAFF. The chain carries TRBV5-6 and TRBJ1-1; TRBD1 might be the D (6 bases). Germline CDR1 reads SGHDT; CDR2 reads YYEEEE. The CDR3 has 14 residues. Between the trimmed V and J ends, which lost 5 bases and 1 base, there was a span of 12 bases.

The chain employs TRBV6-6 and TRBJ1-5; D is unresolved. The CDR3 spans 14 residues. With 6 bases removed from V and 0 bases from J, the gap between germline ends came to 9 bases. CDR1 MNHNY and CDR2 SVGAGI come from the germline V gene (reference sequence). The CDR3, as DNA: TGTGCCAGCAGAGCGGGATTTAGCAATCAGCCCCAGCATTTT. Translated, it gives CASRAGFSNQPQHF.

V is TRBV18 and J is TRBJ1-1; TRBD1 matches 7 bases. Germline lookup yields CDR1 KGHSH and CDR2 LQKENI. V lost 2 bases to trimming and J lost 6 bases; unmatched junction nucleotides: 3. The CDR3 extends over 13 amino acids. As DNA, the CDR3 is TGTGCCAGCTCACCAAGAGGACAGGCTGAAGCTTTCTTT. It encodes CASSPRGQAEAFF.

The V call is TRBV29-1, the J call TRBJ2-2, with 7 bases identical to TRBD1. This CDR3 has 12 amino acids. Trimming at V came to 3 bases and at J to 5 bases, leaving 0 bases not matched to a gene. CDR1 and CDR2 (germline): SQVTM, ANQGSEA. The CDR3 nucleotides read TGCAGCGTTGACAGGGGGACCGGGGAGCTGTTTTTT. This sequence encodes CSVDRGTGELFF.

This clone occurred once. The rearrangement uses TRBV4-2 and TRBJ2-1, with 16 bases that match TRBD2. The length of the CDR3 is 18 residues. The trim removed 0 bases at V and 8 bases at J, leaving 7 bases unmatched. The germline V gene has CDR1 LGHNA and CDR2 YNFKEQ. CDR3 nucleotides: TGTGCCAGCAGCCAAGATGGGACTAGCGGGAGGGCGGCGGATGAGCAGTTCTTC. This gives the protein CASSQDGTSGRAADEQFF.

The genes are TRBV19 and TRBJ1-1; D not certain. V was pared by 5 bases and J by 7 bases, with 11 bases between. There are 12 residues in the CDR3. Germline CDR1 LNHDA, CDR2 SQIVND (reference sequence). The CDR3 DNA reads as TGTGCCAGTAGTTCTGAGGTTTATGAAGCTTTCTTT. As protein: CASSSEVYEAFF.

There are a few counts of this clone. This chain joins TRBV21-1 and TRBJ2-3; the table gives TRBD2 as D, unverified against the DNA. TRBV21-1 is annotated as a pseudogene. The CDR3 is 13 residues long. The CDR3 DNA sequence: TGTGCCAGCAGCAAGAGCGGGGGGGCTATGGAGTATTTT. It encodes CASSKSGGAMEYF.

The chain links TRBV9 to TRBJ1-3; 7 nucleotides match TRBD1. V gave up 0 bases and J gave up 0 bases; unmatched junction bases: 6. The CDR3 runs 17 residues. Germline V gene data show CDR1 as SGDLS and CDR2 as YYNGEE. The CDR3 nucleotides are TGTGCCAGCAGCGTAGAAGTAGGGGGCGCCTCTGGAAACACCATATATTTT. It translates to CASSVEVGGASGNTIYF.

The chain recombines TRBV9 with TRBJ2-3; 9 bases match TRBD2. Looked up from germline, CDR1 is SGDLS and CDR2 is YYNGEE. V lost 4 bases, J lost 5 bases, and 14 bases stayed unmatched. This CDR3 is built from 17 residues. The CDR3 protein is CASSIGGAGGPQDTQYF. DNA of the CDR3: TGTGCCAGCAGCATTGGGGGGGCGGGAGGGCCTCAAGATACGCAGTATTTT.

V and J are TRBV7-9 and TRBJ1-3, with D unclear. V gave up 5 bases and J gave up 4 bases, with 18 bases separating them. Germline V gene lookup returns CDR1 SEHNR and CDR2 FQNEAQ (reference sequence). CDR3 size: 16 residues. The CDR3 region is CASSPEEGRLGNTIYF. CDR3 sequence (DNA): TGTGCCAGCAGCCCGGAGGAAGGTCGGTTAGGAAACACCATATATTTT.